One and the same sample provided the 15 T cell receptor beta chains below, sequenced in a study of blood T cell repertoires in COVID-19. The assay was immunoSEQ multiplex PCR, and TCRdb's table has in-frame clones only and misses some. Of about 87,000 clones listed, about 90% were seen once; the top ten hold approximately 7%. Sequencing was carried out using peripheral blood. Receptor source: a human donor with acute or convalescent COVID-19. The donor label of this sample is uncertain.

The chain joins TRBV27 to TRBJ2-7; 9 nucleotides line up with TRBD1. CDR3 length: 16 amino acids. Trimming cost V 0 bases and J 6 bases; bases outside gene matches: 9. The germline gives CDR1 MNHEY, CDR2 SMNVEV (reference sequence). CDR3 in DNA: TGTGCCAGCAGTTTATCAGGGGACAGGGTCTTTAGCGAGCAGTACTTC. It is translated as CASSLSGDRVFSEQYF.

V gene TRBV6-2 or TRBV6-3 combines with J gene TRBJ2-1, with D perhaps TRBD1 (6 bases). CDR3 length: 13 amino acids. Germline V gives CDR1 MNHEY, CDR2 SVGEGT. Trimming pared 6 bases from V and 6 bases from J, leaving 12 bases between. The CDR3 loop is CASSPTGGNEQFF. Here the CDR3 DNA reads TGTGCCAGCAGCCCGACAGGAGGCAATGAGCAGTTCTTC.

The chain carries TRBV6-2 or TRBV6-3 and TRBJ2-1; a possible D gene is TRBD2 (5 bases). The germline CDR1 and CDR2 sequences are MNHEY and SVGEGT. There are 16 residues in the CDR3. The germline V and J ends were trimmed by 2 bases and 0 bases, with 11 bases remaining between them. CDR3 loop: CASSYEGTRSYNEQFF. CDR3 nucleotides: TGTGCCAGCAGTTACGAGGGCACCCGCTCCTACAATGAGCAGTTCTTC.

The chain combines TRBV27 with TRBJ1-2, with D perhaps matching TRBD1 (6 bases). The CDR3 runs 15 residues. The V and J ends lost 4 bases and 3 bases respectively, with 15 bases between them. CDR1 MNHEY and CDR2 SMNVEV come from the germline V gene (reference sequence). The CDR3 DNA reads TGTGCCAGCAGTTCGGCACAGGGAAAAGACTATGGCTACACCTTC. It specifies CASSSAQGKDYGYTF.

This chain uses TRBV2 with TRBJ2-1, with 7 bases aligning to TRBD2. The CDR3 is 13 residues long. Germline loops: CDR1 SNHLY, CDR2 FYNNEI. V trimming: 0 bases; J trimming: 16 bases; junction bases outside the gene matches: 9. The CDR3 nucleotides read TGTGCCAGCAGTGAAGCGGAGGGAGGGATCGGTTTCTTC. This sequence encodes CASSEAEGGIGFF.

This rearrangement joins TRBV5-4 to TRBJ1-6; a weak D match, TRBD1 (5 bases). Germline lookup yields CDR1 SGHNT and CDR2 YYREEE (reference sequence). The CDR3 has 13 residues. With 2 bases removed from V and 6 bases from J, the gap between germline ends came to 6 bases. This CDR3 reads CASSFDSNSPLHF. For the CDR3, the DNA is TGTGCCAGCAGCTTTGACAGTAATTCACCCCTCCACTTT. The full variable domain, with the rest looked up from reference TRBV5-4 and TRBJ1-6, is ETGVTQSPTHLIKTRGQQVTLRCSSQSGHNTVSWYQQALGQGPQFIFQYYREEENGRGNFPPRFSGLQFPNYSSELNVNALELDDSALYLCASSFDSNSPLHFGNGTRLTVT.

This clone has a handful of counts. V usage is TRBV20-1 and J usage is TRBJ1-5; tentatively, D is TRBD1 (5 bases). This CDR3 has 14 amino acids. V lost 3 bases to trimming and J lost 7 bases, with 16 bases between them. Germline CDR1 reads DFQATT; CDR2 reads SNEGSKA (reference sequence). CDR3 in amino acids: CSASNREGNQPQHF. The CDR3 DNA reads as TGCAGTGCTAGTAATAGGGAGGGGAACCAGCCCCAGCATTTT.

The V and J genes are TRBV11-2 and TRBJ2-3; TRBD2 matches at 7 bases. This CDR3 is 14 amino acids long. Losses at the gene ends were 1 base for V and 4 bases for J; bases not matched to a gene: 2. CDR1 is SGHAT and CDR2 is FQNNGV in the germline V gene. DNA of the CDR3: TGTGCCAGCAGCTTAGGGGGGGGGTCAGATACGCAGTATTTT. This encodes CASSLGGGSDTQYF.

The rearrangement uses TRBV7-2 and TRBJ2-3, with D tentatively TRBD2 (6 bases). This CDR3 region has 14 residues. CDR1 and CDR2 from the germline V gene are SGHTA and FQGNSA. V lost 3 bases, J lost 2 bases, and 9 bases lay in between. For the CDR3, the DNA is TGTGCCAGCAGCTTTAGCGGCCCCACAGATACGCAGTATTTT. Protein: CASSFSGPTDTQYF.

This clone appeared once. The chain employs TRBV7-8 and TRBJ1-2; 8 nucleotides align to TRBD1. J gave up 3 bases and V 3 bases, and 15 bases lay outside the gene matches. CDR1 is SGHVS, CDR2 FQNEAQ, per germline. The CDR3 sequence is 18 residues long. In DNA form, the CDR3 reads TGTGCCAGCAGCTTTGGTAGGACAGGGAGCACGGAAGACTATGGCTACACCTTC. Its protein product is CASSFGRTGSTEDYGYTF.

CDR3 nucleotides: TGTGCCAGCAGCTTAGCGTCCCTGGAGGTTGGTGGCTACACCTTC. Its protein product is CASSLASLEVGGYTF. V gene TRBV7-9 combines with J gene TRBJ1-2; D is unresolved. This CDR3 is 15 amino acids long. Germline V gene data show CDR1 as SEHNR and CDR2 as FQNEAQ (reference sequence). With 0 bases removed from V and 7 bases from J, the gap between germline ends came to 15 bases. Full variable domain (remainder filled in from reference TRBV7-9 and TRBJ1-2): DTGVSQNPRHKITKRGQNVTFRCDPISEHNRLYWYRQTLGQGPEFLTYFQNEAQLEKSRLLSDRFSAERPKGSFSTLEIQRTEQGDSAMYLCASSLASLEVGGYTFGSGTRLTVV.

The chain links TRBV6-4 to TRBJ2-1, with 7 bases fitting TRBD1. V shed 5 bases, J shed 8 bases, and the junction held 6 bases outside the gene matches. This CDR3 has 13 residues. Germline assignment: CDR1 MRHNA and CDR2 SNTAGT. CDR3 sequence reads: CASSRQGGDEQFF. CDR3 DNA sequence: TGTGCCAGCAGTCGACAGGGCGGAGATGAGCAGTTCTTC.

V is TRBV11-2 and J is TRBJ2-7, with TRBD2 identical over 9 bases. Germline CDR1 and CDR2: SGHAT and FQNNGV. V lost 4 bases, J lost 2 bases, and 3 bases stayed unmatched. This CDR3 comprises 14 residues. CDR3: CASSSGGGAYEQYF. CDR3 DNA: TGTGCCAGCAGCTCCGGCGGGGGGGCCTACGAGCAGTACTTC. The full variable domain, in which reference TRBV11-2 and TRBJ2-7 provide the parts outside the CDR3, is EAGVAQSPRYKIIEKRQSVAFWCNPISGHATLYWYQQILGQGPKLLIQFQNNGVVDDSQLPKDRFSAERLKGVDSTLKIQPAKLEDSAVYLCASSSGGGAYEQYFGPGTRLTVT.

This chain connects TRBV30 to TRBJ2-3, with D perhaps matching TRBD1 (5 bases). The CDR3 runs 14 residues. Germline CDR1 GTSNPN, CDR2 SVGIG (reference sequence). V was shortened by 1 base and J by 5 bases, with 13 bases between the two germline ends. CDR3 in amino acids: CAWSEAGSIDTQYF. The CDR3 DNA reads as TGTGCCTGGAGTGAGGCAGGGTCCATAGATACGCAGTATTTT.

The CDR3 here is CASSQDRAGGPYGYTF. In nucleotides, the CDR3 is TGCGCCAGCAGCCAAGATCGGGCAGGGGGGCCTTATGGCTACACCTTC. This sequence joins TRBV4-1 and TRBJ1-2; 7 bases line up with TRBD1. CDR3 length: 16 amino acids. J was trimmed by 5 bases and V by 0 bases; bases with no gene match: 9. CDR1 is MGHRA and CDR2 is YSYEKL in the germline V gene.